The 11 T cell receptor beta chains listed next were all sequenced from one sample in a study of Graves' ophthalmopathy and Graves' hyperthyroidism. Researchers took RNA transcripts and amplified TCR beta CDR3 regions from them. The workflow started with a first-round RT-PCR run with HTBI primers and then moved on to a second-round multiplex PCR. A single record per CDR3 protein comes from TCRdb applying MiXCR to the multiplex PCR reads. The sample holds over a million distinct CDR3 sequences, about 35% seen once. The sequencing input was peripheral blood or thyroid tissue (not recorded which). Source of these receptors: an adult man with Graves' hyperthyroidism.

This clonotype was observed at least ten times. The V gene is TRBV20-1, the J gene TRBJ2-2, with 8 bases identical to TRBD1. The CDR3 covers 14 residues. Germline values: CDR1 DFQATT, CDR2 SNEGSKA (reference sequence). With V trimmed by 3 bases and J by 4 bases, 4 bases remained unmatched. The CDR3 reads CSARGRGRTGELFF. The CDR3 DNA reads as TGCAGTGCTAGGGGCAGGGGGCGCACCGGGGAGCTGTTTTTT.

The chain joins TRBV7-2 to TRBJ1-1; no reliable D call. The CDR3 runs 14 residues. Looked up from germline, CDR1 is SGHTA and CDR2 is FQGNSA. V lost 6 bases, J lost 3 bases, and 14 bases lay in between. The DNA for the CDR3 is TGTGCCAGCAGACCCACCCCATGGGACACTGAAGCTTTCTTT. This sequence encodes CASRPTPWDTEAFF.

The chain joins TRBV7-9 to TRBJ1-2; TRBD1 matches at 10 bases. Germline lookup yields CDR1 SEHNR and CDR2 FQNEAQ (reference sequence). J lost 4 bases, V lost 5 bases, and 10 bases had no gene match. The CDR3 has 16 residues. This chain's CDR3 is CASSRNDGTGVYGYTF. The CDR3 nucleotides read TGTGCCAGCAGCCGGAACGACGGGACAGGGGTCTATGGCTACACCTTC.

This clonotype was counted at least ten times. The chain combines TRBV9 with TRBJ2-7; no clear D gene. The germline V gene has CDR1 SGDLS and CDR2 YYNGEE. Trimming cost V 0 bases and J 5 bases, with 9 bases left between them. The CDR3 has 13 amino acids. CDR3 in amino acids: CASSVGLGNEQYF. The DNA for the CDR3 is TGTGCCAGCAGCGTAGGGTTGGGGAACGAGCAGTACTTC.

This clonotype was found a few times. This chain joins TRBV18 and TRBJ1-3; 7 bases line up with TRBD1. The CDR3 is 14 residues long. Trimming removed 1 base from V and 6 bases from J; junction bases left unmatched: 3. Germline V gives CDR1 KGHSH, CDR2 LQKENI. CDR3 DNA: TGTGCCAGCTCACCACAGGGGGCGGTAAACACCATATATTTT. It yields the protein CASSPQGAVNTIYF.

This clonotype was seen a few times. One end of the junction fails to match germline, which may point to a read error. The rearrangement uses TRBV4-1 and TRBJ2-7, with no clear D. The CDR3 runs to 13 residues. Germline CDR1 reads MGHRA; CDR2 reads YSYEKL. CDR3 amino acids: CASSQVGPRRQYF. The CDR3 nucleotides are TGTGCCAGCAGCCAAGTAGGGCCCCGGCGGCAGTACTTC.

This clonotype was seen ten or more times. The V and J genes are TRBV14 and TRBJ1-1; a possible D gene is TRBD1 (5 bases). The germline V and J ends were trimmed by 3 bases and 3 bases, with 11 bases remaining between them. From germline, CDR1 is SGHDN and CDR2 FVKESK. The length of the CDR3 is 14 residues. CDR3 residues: CASSHDSGDTEAFF. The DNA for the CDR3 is TGTGCCAGCAGCCATGACAGCGGCGACACTGAAGCTTTCTTT.

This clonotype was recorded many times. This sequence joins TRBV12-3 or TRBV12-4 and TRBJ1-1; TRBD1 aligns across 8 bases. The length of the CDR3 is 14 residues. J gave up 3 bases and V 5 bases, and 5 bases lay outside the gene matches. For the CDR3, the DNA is TGTGCCAGCAGTCCGCAGGGGGCCGACACTGAAGCTTTCTTT. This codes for CASSPQGADTEAFF.

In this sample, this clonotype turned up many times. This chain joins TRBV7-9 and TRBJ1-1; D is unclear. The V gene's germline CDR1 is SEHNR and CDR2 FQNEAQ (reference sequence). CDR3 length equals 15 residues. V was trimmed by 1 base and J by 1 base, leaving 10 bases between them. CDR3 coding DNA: TGTGCCAGCAGCTTAGGGGCCAATGGGAACACTGAAGCTTTCTTT. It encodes CASSLGANGNTEAFF.

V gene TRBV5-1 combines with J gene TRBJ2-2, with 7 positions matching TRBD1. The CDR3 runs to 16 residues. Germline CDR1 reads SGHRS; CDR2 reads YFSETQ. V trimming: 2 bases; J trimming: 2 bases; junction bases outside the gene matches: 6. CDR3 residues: CASSFWTGHNTGELFF. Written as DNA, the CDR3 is TGCGCCAGCAGCTTCTGGACAGGTCATAACACCGGGGAGCTGTTTTTT.

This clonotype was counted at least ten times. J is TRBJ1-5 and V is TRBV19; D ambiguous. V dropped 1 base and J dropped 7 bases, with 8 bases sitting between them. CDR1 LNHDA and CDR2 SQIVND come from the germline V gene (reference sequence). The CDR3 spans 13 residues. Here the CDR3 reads CASSIVGFQPQHF. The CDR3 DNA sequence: TGTGCCAGTAGTATAGTGGGGTTCCAGCCCCAGCATTTT.